The present T cell receptor beta chain was sequenced within a study of T cells in Graves' hyperthyroidism and ophthalmopathy. This CDR3 has 15 amino acids. The germline CDR1 and CDR2 sequences are SGHAT and FQNNGV. Amplified TCR beta CDR3 regions came from RNA transcripts. A first-round RT-PCR of the TCR CDR3 used the HTBI primer set. Using its own MiXCR run on the multiplex PCR reads, TCRdb lists one record per CDR3 protein. Here the sample spans about 350,000 distinct CDR3 sequences, about a sixth being singletons. Remarks on this clonotype: This could be a read error, since a much larger clone is one nucleotide away.

This TCR was recovered from a woman aged 40 to 50 with Graves' ophthalmopathy. The sample was blood. V usage is TRBV11-2 and J usage is TRBJ2-5, with D perhaps TRBD1 (5 bases). The J call is doubtful: the DNA matches TRBJ2-1 better. The CDR3 DNA follows: TGTGCCAGCAGCTTAGGGGCAGGGCATCTTGAGACCCAGTTCTTC. It specifies CASSLGAGHLETQFF.